One sample yielded the 21 T cell receptor beta chains listed below, sequenced in a study of blood T cells in healthy people across ages (dated by TCRdb to about 2015). Preparation of the library involved 5' RACE. These reads were obtained on an Illumina HiSeq 2500. The second PCR ran for about 6 to 12 cycles and used a J-beta primer mix along with a sample-barcoded 5' primer. TCRdb redid the processing of the public reads, applying fastp at Q25 and MiXCR, and retained in-frame beta chains. Rows merge per CDR3 protein into single entries with the most common DNA and genes. Here the sample has over 1,300,000 distinct CDR3 sequences; roughly 59% occur a single time. Over 5.5% of the sample rests with the top ten. Sequenced material: blood. The receptor set was obtained from a man between 18 and 35 years old in good health.

The chain couples TRBV14 to TRBJ2-1; 7 positions agree with TRBD1. V lost 4 bases to trimming and J lost 7 bases; unmatched junction nucleotides: 10. In germline, CDR1 is SGHDN, CDR2 FVKESK. The CDR3 covers 15 residues. The CDR3 DNA is TGTGCCAGCAGCCGAAGACAGGGAACGTGGAATGAGCAGTTCTTC. It codes for CASSRRQGTWNEQFF.

The chain is built from TRBV6-2 or TRBV6-3 and TRBJ2-1; 11 bases fit TRBD2. The CDR3 consists of 16 residues. The ends lost 6 bases at V and 8 bases at J; junction bases unmatched: 12. Germline lookup yields CDR1 MNHEY and CDR2 SVGEGT. The CDR3 bases are TGTGCCAGCAGCCTTCTGACTAGCGGGATTTCGGATGAGCAGTTCTTC. Translation gives CASSLLTSGISDEQFF.

V usage is TRBV5-1 and J usage is TRBJ2-5; 7 positions match TRBD2. The CDR3 sequence is 15 residues long. V dropped 1 base and J dropped 2; count of bases not matched to a gene: 5. From germline, CDR1 is SGHRS and CDR2 YFSETQ. The CDR3 loop reads CASSLYRAGQETQYF. CDR3 bases: TGCGCCAGCAGCTTGTACCGAGCGGGACAAGAGACCCAGTACTTC.

This clonotype was counted a few times. The V and J genes are TRBV7-2 and TRBJ2-7; 9 bases match TRBD2. Germline CDR1 and CDR2: SGHTA and FQGNSA. The junction had 9 bases not matched to a gene; V was cut back by 6 bases and J by 3 bases. The CDR3 totals 15 residues. CDR3 region: CASRYIAGDNYEQYF. The CDR3 DNA is TGTGCCAGCAGATATATAGCGGGAGACAACTACGAGCAGTACTTC. The entire variable domain, with the rest obtained from reference TRBV7-2 and TRBJ2-7, is as follows: GAGVSQSPSNKVTEKGKDVELRCDPISGHTALYWYRQSLGQGLEFLIYFQGNSAPDKSGLPSDRFSAERTGGSVSTLTIQRTQQEDSAVYLCASRYIAGDNYEQYFGPGTRLTVT.

This chain's CDR3 is CASSQPGLGETQYF. Written as DNA, the CDR3 is TGCGCCAGCAGCCAACCGGGACTGGGGGAGACCCAGTACTTC. The rearrangement joins TRBV4-1 to TRBJ2-5; D perhaps matches TRBD2 (6 bases). The ends were cut back, 2 bases at V and 5 bases at J, with 12 bases in the middle. In germline, CDR1 is MGHRA, CDR2 YSYEKL. The CDR3 sequence is 14 residues long.

This clonotype was counted between two and nine times. The rearrangement uses TRBV4-2 and TRBJ2-3; D not resolved. V lost 4 bases, J lost 1 base, and 9 bases lay in between. CDR3 length equals 14 residues. Germline assignment: CDR1 LGHNA and CDR2 YNFKEQ. The CDR3 loop is CASSPPLRTDTQYF. For the CDR3, the DNA is TGTGCCAGCAGCCCCCCTCTCCGCACAGATACGCAGTATTTT.

The chain combines TRBV20-1 with TRBJ2-7; possibly TRBD1 or TRBD2 for D (5 bases each). The CDR3 totals 13 residues. CDR1 is DFQATT and CDR2 is SNEGSKA in the germline V gene (reference sequence). The V gene lost 6 bases and the J gene lost 3 bases, with 15 bases spanning the gap. The CDR3 bases are TGCAGTGCAACGGGACCAGGGAACTACGAGCAGTACTTC. Its protein product is CSATGPGNYEQYF.

This clonotype was counted between two and nine times. The chain links TRBV29-1 to TRBJ2-5, with D tentatively TRBD1 (5 bases). This CDR3 region has 14 residues. Germline CDR1 is SQVTM and CDR2 is ANQGSEA. Trimming took off 6 bases at V and 0 bases at J, with 14 bases between the two ends. CDR3 bases: TGCAGCGTAGCTTTGACAGAGTACCAAGAGACCCAGTACTTC. Translation: CSVALTEYQETQYF.

The CDR3 DNA follows: TGCAGTGCTAGAGGTAGCGGGAGGGCCTACGAGCAGTACTTC. Translated: CSARGSGRAYEQYF. V and J are TRBV20-1 and TRBJ2-7, with 11 bases lining up with TRBD2. This CDR3 is 14 amino acids long. Per germline, CDR1 DFQATT and CDR2 SNEGSKA (reference sequence). V shed 1 base and J 2 bases; nucleotides not matched to a gene: 1.

The chain employs TRBV6-2 or TRBV6-3 and TRBJ2-4; either TRBD1 or TRBD2 may fit D (5 bases each). The CDR3 covers 16 residues. Germline lookup yields CDR1 MNHEY and CDR2 SVGEGT. V lost 3 bases and J lost 7, with 19 bases in between. CDR3 DNA sequence: TGTGCCAGCAGTTATACGGGACCTGGAGTTGGGAACATTCAGTACTTC. Translation gives CASSYTGPGVGNIQYF.

The chain combines TRBV29-1 with TRBJ2-5; TRBD2 is a possible D gene (6 bases). TRBJ2-7 explains the end of the DNA better; the J call may be wrong. Germline loops: CDR1 SQVTM, CDR2 ANQGSEA. This CDR3 spans 14 amino acids. The CDR3 loop is CSVARDSFTYEQYF. CDR3 nucleotides: TGCAGCGTTGCCCGGGACTCTTTTACCTACGAGCAGTACTTC.

J is TRBJ2-7 and V is TRBV5-6; D remains unclear. Germline V gives CDR1 SGHDT, CDR2 YYEEEE. This CDR3 comprises 13 residues. Trimming took 4 bases from V and 3 from J, leaving 11 bases between them. Here the CDR3 reads CASSPPGRYEQYF. The CDR3 DNA sequence: TGTGCCAGCAGCCCCCCGGGTCGCTACGAGCAGTACTTC.

This clonotype was observed a handful of times. V and J are TRBV5-1 and TRBJ1-2; weak D call: TRBD1 (6 bases). The CDR3 is 20 amino acids. V dropped 0 bases and J dropped 0 bases, with 24 bases sitting between them. In germline, CDR1 is SGHRS, CDR2 YFSETQ. DNA of the CDR3: TGCGCCAGCAGCTTGGGAGGGACAAGCGACCGTCTAAACACTAACTATGGCTACACCTTC. Its translation: CASSLGGTSDRLNTNYGYTF.

The genes are TRBV3-1 and TRBJ2-7; the D gene is possibly TRBD2 (5 bases). Trimming stripped 0 bases from V and 2 bases from J, with 14 bases between. The CDR3 is made up of 16 amino acids. CDR1 and CDR2 from the germline V gene are LGHDT and YNNKEL (reference sequence). The CDR3 here is CASSQDRGSPTYEQYF. CDR3 nucleotides: TGTGCCAGCAGCCAAGATCGGGGATCTCCAACCTACGAGCAGTACTTC.

The chain has TRBV20-1 and TRBJ2-3; 9 nucleotides agree with TRBD1. The germline CDR1 and CDR2 sequences are DFQATT and SNEGSKA (reference sequence). With 7 bases clipped from V and 4 bases from J, the junction kept 15 bases outside the gene matches. The CDR3 loop spans 16 amino acids. As DNA, the CDR3 is TGCAGTGGGATAATCCGGACAGGGGAGGTCGCAGATACGCAGTATTTT. Translating gives CSGIIRTGEVADTQYF.

This chain uses TRBV27 with TRBJ1-4, with D possibly TRBD1 on 6 matching bases. Germline V CDR1 and CDR2: MNHEY, SMNVEV (reference sequence). The CDR3 has 16 amino acids. Trimming removed 8 bases from V and 3 bases from J, with 19 bases in between. The CDR3: CASALSQGWANEKLFF. In DNA form, the CDR3 reads TGTGCCAGCGCACTCTCACAGGGATGGGCTAATGAAAAACTGTTTTTT.

This clonotype was seen once. A much bigger clone sits one base away, suggesting this may be a read error. The chain uses TRBV4-1 and TRBJ2-4, with a weak D call TRBD1 (8 bases). Germline V gene sequence: CDR1 MGHRA, CDR2 YSYEKL. The CDR3 is made up of 15 amino acids. The germline V and J ends were trimmed by 0 bases and 8 bases, with 14 bases remaining between them. The chain's CDR3 is CASSQDRTGRDIQYF. The CDR3 DNA reads TGCGCCAGCAGCCAAGACAGGACAGGGAGGGACATTCAGTACTTC.

The rearrangement uses TRBV6-2 or TRBV6-3 and TRBJ2-7; D remains unclear. V was shortened by 7 bases and J by 2 bases, with 12 bases between the two germline ends. This CDR3 has 13 residues. Germline V gene data show CDR1 as MNHEY and CDR2 as SVGEGT. The CDR3 bases are TGTGCCAGCATGAAGACCCTTGCCTACGAGCAGTACTTC. As protein: CASMKTLAYEQYF.

This sequence joins TRBV20-1 and TRBJ1-1; D is perhaps TRBD1 (6 bases). Germline lookup yields CDR1 DFQATT and CDR2 SNEGSKA (reference sequence). Trimming pared 1 base from V and 4 bases from J, leaving 19 bases between. CDR3 length equals 16 residues. The CDR3 bases are TGCAGTGCTAGAGGCCCCCTAGGACAGACTTCCACTGAAGCTTTCTTT. Its protein is CSARGPLGQTSTEAFF.

This clonotype was picked up one time. This chain links TRBV5-1 with TRBJ2-7; D is ambiguous. With 3 bases removed from V and 1 base from J, the gap between germline ends came to 11 bases. Looked up from germline, CDR1 is SGHRS and CDR2 is YFSETQ. This CDR3 comprises 14 residues. CDR3 protein: CASSYIAGSYEQYF. CDR3 DNA sequence: TGCGCCAGCAGCTACATAGCCGGGTCCTACGAGCAGTACTTC. Full variable domain (remainder filled in from reference TRBV5-1 and TRBJ2-7): KAGVTQTPRYLIKTRGQQVTLSCSPISGHRSVSWYQQTPGQGLQFLFEYFSETQRNKGNFPGRFSGRQFSNSRSEMNVSTLELGDSALYLCASSYIAGSYEQYFGPGTRLTVT.

Worth noting for this clonotype: The junction shows a germline mismatch at one end, possibly a read error. The CDR3 DNA reads TGTGCCAGCAGCCAACTCAATTCCCGGTTCAGTGAGCAGTTCTTT. It translates to CASSQLNSRFSEQFF. The chain carries TRBV14 and TRBJ2-1; no clear D. Germline CDR1 and CDR2: SGHDN and FVKESK. The CDR3 length is 15 residues.